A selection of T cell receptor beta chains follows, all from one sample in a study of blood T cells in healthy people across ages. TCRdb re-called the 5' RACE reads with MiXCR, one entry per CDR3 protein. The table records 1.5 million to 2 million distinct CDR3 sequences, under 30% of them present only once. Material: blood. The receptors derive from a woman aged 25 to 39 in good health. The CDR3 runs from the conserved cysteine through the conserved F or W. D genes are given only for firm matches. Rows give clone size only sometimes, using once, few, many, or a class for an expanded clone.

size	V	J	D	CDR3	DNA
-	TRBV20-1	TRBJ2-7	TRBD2	CSAREASGSYNEQYF	TGCAGTGCTAGAGAGGCTAGCGGGAGCTACAATGAGCAGTACTTC
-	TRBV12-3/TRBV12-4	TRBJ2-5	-	CASRAPEETQYF	TGTGCCAGCAGGGCCCCCGAGGAGACCCAGTACTTC
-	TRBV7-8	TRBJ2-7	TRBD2	CAAGSGRGSYEQYF	TGTGCCGCTGGTAGCGGGAGGGGCTCCTACGAGCAGTACTTC
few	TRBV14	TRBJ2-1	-	CASSQEPGTYNEQFF	TGTGCCAGCAGCCAAGAACCCGGTACCTACAATGAGCAGTTCTTC
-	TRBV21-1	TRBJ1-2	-	CASTARASDRAPYGYTF	TGTGCCAGCACCGCCCGGGCCTCGGACAGGGCCCCCTATGGCTACACCTTC
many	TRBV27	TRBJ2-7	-	CASSFGDLYEQYF	TGTGCCAGCAGTTTCGGGGATCTCTACGAGCAGTACTTC
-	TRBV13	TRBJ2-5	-	CASSRQVGEAQYF	TGTGCCAGCAGCCGACAGGTGGGGGAGGCCCAGTACTTC
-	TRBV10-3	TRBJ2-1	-	CAIKGWSNNEQFF	TGTGCCATCAAGGGGTGGAGTAACAATGAGCAGTTCTTC
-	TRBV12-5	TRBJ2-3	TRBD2	CASGSAGNTQYF	TGTGCTAGTGGTTCAGCGGGAAATACGCAGTATTTT
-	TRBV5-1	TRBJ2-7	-	CASSLEPGIDEQYF	TGCGCCAGCAGCTTGGAACCGGGGATAGACGAGCAGTACTTC
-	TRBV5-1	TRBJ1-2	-	CASSLELGLRSGYTF	TGCGCCAGCAGCTTGGAATTGGGGCTGAGATCTGGCTACACCTTC
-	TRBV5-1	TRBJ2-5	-	CASSLANSGPRPQYF	TGCGCCAGCAGCTTGGCCAACAGCGGCCCCAGGCCCCAGTACTTC
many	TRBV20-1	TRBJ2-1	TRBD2	CSARDIAGVYNEQFF	TGCAGTGCTAGAGATATAGCGGGGGTCTACAATGAGCAGTTCTTC
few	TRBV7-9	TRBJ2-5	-	CASSSTDSTRETQYF	TGTGCCAGCAGCTCGACTGACAGTACTCGCGAGACCCAGTACTTC
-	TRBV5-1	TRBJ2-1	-	CASSRRTNNEQFF	TGCGCCAGCAGCCGACGGACGAACAATGAGCAGTTCTTC
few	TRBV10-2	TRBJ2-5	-	CASSDPGMRGTQYF	TGCGCCAGCAGTGATCCCGGAATGAGAGGGACCCAGTACTTC
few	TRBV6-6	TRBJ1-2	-	CASSFGGHNYGYTF	TGTGCCAGCAGTTTTGGGGGACACAACTATGGCTACACCTTC
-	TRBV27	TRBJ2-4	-	CASSPGVTLAKNIQYF	TGTGCCAGCAGTCCCGGAGTCACACTAGCCAAAAACATTCAGTACTTC
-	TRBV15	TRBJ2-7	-	CATSRDGRGEYF	TGTGCCACCAGCAGAGATGGGAGGGGGGAGTACTTC
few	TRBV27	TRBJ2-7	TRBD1	CASSLRTGAIEQYF	TGTGCCAGCAGCCTAAGGACAGGGGCCATCGAGCAGTACTTC
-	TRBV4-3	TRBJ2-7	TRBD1	CASSQDPGQGYERYF	TGCGCCAGCAGCCAAGATCCAGGACAGGGCTACGAGCGGTACTTC
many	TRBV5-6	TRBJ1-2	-	CASSLSGNHYGYTF	TGTGCCAGCAGCTTGTCCGGGAATCACTATGGCTACACCTTC
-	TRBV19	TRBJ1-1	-	CASRIRGNTEAFF	TGTGCCAGTAGAATACGGGGGAACACTGAAGCTTTCTTT
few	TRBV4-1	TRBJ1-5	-	CVSSQVVLHNQPQHF	TGCGTCAGCAGCCAAGTTGTACTGCACAATCAGCCCCAGCATTTT
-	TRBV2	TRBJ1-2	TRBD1	CTSLVGQGNYGYTF	TGTACCAGCCTTGTGGGACAGGGGAACTATGGCTACACCTTC
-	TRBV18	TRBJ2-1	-	CASSPMSNEQFF	TGTGCCAGCTCACCAATGAGTAATGAGCAGTTCTTC
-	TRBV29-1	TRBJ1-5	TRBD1	CSVEIGQGGNQPQHF	TGCAGCGTTGAAATCGGGCAGGGGGGCAATCAGCCCCAGCATTTT
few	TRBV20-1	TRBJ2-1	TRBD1	CSGRGRSNNEQFF	TGCAGTGGAAGGGGGCGGAGCAACAATGAGCAGTTCTTC
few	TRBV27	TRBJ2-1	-	CASSSSEGFLGYNEQFF	TGTGCCAGCAGTTCCTCAGAGGGGTTCTTGGGCTACAATGAGCAGTTCTTC
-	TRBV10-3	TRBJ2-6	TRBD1	CAIHAVVGQGAHGANVLTF	TGTGCCATCCACGCGGTAGTCGGACAGGGGGCGCACGGGGCCAACGTCCTGACTTTC
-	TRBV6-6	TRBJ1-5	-	CASSYAGQTNQPQHF	TGTGCCAGCAGTTACGCTGGACAGACTAATCAGCCCCAGCATTTT
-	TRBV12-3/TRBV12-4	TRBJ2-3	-	CASRRSLAPEGDTQYF	TGTGCCAGCAGGAGGTCCTTAGCTCCTGAGGGAGATACGCAGTATTTT
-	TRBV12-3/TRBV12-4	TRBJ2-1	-	CASRQRGTVDPFSKFF	TGTGCCAGCAGACAGAGAGGGACGGTTGACCCTTTCTCAAAGTTCTTC
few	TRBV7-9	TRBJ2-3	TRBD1	CASSAGQGPTDTQYF	TGTGCCAGCAGCGCCGGACAGGGACCCACAGATACGCAGTATTTT
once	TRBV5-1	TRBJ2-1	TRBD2	CASSLNLAGCNEQFF	TGCGCCAGCAGCTTGAATCTAGCGGGCTGCAATGAGCAGTTCTTC
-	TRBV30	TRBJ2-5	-	CAWRDQETQYF	TGTGCCTGGAGGGACCAAGAGACCCAGTACTTC
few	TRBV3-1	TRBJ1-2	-	CASSTRSGGHMDGYTF	TGTGCCAGCAGCACCCGCTCCGGGGGGCATATGGACGGCTACACCTTC
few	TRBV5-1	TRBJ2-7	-	CASRLPGPPSEQYF	TGCGCCAGCAGACTCCCCGGCCCCCCCAGCGAGCAGTACTTC
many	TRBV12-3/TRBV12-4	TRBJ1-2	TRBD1	CASTPSMDRGLYGYTF	TGTGCCAGTACTCCCAGCATGGACAGGGGATTATATGGCTACACCTTC
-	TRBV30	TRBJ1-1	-	CAWYAGLLNTEAFF	TGTGCCTGGTACGCGGGGCTCTTGAACACTGAAGCTTTCTTT
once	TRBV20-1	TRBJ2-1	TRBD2	CSARGLGTSGRADSYNERFF	TGCAGTGCTAGAGGTCTAGGGACTAGCGGGAGGGCCGACTCCTACAATGAGCGGTTCTTC
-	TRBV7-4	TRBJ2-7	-	CASIPGVHYEQYF	TGTGCCAGCATCCCGGGAGTACACTACGAGCAGTACTTC